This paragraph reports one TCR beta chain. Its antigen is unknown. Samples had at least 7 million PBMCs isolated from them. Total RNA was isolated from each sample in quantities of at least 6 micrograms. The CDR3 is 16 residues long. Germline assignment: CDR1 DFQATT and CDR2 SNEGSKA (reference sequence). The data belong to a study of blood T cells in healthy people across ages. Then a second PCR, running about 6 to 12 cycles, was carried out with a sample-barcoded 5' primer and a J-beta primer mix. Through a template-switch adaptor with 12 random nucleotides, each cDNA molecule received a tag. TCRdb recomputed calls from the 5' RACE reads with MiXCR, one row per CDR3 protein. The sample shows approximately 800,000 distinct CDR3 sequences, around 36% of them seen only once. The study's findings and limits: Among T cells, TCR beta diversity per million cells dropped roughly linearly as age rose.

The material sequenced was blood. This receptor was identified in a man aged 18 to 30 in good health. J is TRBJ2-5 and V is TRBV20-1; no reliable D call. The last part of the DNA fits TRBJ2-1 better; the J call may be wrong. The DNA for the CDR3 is TGCAGTGCTAGAGATCTGGCAGGATCGTACCAAGAGACCCAGTTCTTC. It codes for CSARDLAGSYQETQFF.